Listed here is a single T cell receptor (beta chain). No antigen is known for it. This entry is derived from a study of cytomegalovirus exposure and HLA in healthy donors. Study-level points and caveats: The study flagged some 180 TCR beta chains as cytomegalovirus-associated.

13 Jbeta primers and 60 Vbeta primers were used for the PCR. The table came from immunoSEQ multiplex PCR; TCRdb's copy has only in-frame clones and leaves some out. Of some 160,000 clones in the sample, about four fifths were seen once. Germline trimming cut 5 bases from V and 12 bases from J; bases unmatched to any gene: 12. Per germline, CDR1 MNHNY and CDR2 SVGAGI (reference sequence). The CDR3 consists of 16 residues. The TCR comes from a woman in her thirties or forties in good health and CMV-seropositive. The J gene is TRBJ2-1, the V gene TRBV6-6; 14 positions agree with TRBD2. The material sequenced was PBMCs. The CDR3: CASSTRGLAGDWGQFF. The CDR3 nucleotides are TGTGCCAGCAGTACTAGGGGACTAGCGGGGGATTGGGGGCAGTTCTTC.